This TCR beta chain comes out of a study of CD8+ T cells in alopecia areata. Study context: Treated patients swallowed 5 to 10 mg of oral tofacitinib twice daily.

This CDR3 spans 13 amino acids. Germline CDR1 reads GTSNPN; CDR2 reads SVGIG (reference sequence). V was shortened by 5 bases and J by 8 bases, with 18 bases between the two germline ends. Treatment described: oral pan-JAK inhibitor, 5-10 mg twice daily. Researchers gathered lesional scalp punch biopsies and peripheral blood from patients with alopecia areata. Study conclusions and caveats: Scalp sequencing captures resident alphabeta T cells of normal skin too.

Remarks on this clone: The target antigen is unknown.

RNA extraction was followed by reverse transcription into cDNA, which acted as the sequencing template. Sequencing used immunoSEQ multiplex PCR; TCRdb keeps in-frame clones, though not all of them. The data show approximately 140,000 clones, 86% seen once. The sample here was CD8+ T cells sorted from blood, taken at week 4, from a patient treated with tofacitinib. The receptor's source is a human donor with alopecia areata. The chain employs TRBV30 and TRBJ1-1; D unclear. The CDR3 DNA sequence: TGTGCCTGGGAACCCAGGTTTCCGGGGGAAGCTTTCTTT. Amino acids: CAWEPRFPGEAFF.